The text below deals with one T cell receptor (beta chain). Assay: immunoSEQ multiplex PCR; the TCRdb copy retains only in-frame clones and omits some. The sample comprises 19,000 or so clones, 75% to 90% of which are singletons, and 4.5% to 6.5% rests with the top ten. This entry belongs to a study of T cell changes during pregnancy in multiple sclerosis. Trimming removed 5 bases at V and 2 bases at J, with 20 bases between. The CDR3 has 17 residues. In germline, CDR1 is PRHDT, CDR2 FYEKMQ (reference sequence). This sequence joins TRBV13 and TRBJ2-3; D might be TRBD2 (7 bases). This sample comprised CD8+ T cells from peripheral blood mononuclear cells, obtained after pregnancy. The source of this sequence is a female donor in good health, enrolled as a control in a pregnancy study. CDR3 DNA: TGTGCCAGCAGCCCGGACCGTGGCGGGGGCTACACAGATACGCAGTATTTT. This encodes CASSPDRGGGYTDTQYF.